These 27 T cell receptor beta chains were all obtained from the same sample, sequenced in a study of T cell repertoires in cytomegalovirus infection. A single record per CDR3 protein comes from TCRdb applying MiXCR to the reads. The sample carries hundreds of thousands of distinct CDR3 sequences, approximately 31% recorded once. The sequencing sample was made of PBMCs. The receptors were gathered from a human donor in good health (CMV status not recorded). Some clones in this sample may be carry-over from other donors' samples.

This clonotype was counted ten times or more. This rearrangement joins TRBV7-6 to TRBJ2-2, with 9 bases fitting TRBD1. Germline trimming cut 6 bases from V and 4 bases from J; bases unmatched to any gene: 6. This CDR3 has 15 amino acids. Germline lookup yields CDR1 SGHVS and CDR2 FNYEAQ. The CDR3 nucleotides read TGTGCCAGCAGACTTATGACAGGGGGCACCGGGGAGCTGTTTTTT. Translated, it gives CASRLMTGGTGELFF.

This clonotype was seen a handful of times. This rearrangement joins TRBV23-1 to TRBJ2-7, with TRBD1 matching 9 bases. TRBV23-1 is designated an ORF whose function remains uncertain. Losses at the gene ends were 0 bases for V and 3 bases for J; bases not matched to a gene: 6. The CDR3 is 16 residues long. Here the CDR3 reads CASSQSVGQGFYEQYF. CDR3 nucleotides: TGCGCCAGCAGTCAATCCGTGGGACAGGGTTTCTACGAGCAGTACTTC.

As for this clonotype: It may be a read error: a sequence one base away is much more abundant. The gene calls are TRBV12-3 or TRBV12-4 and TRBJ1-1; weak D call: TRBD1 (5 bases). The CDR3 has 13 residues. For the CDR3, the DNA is TGTGCCGGCAGCCCGACAGAAAACACTGAAGCTTTCTTT. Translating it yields CAGSPTENTEAFF.

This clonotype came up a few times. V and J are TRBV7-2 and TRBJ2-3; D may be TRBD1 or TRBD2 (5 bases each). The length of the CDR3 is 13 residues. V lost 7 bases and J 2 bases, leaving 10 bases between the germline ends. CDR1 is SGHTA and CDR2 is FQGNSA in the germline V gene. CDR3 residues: CASTTGTTDTQYF. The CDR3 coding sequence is TGTGCCAGCACCACGGGGACCACAGATACGCAGTATTTT.

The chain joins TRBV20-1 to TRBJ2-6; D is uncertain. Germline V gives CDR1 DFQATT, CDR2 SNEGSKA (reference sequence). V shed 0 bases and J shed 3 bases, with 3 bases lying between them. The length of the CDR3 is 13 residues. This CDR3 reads CSARDLGANVLTF. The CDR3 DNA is TGCAGTGCTAGAGATCTTGGGGCCAACGTCCTGACTTTC.

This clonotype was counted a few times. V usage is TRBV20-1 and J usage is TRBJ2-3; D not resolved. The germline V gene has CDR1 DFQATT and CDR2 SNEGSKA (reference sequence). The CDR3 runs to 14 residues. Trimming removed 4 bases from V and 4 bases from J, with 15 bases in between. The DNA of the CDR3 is TGCAGTGCTAACGGACGGCCCGCGGCAGATACGCAGTATTTT. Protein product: CSANGRPAADTQYF.

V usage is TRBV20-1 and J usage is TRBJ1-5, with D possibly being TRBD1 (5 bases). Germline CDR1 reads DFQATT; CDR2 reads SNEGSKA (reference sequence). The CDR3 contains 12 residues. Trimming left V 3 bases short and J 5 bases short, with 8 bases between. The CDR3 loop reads CSASRADQPQHF. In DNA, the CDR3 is TGCAGTGCTAGCAGGGCGGATCAGCCCCAGCATTTT.

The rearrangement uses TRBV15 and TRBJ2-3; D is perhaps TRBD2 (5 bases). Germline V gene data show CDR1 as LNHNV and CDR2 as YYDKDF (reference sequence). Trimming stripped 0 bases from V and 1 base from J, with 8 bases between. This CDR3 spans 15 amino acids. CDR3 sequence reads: CATSRDGVGTDTQYF. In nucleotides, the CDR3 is TGTGCCACCAGCAGAGACGGGGTTGGCACAGATACGCAGTATTTT.

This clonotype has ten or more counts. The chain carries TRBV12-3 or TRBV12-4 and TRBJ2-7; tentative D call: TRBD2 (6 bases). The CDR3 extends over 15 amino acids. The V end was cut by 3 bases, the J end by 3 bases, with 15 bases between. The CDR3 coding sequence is TGTGCCAGCAGTTTGGCGGGGTCGGGGCGCTACGAGCAGTACTTC. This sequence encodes CASSLAGSGRYEQYF.

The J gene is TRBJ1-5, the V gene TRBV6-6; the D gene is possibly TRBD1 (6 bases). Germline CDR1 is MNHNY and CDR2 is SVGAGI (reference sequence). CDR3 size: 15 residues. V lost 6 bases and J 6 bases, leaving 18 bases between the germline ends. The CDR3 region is CASSPGGGAGQPQHF. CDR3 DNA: TGTGCCAGCAGCCCCGGGGGGGGCGCAGGTCAGCCCCAGCATTTT.

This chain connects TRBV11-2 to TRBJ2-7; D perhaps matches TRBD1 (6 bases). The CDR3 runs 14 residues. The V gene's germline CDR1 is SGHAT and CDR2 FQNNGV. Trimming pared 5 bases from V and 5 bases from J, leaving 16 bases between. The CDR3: CASSLYSGQHEQYF. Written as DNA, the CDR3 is TGTGCCAGCAGCCTCTACTCCGGACAGCACGAGCAGTACTTC.

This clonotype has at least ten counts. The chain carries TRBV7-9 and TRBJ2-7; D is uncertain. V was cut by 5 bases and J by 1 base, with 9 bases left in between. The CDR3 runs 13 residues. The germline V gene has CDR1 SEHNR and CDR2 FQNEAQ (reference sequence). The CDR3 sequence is CASSERASYEQYF. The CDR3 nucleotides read TGTGCCAGCAGCGAAAGGGCTTCCTACGAGCAGTACTTC.

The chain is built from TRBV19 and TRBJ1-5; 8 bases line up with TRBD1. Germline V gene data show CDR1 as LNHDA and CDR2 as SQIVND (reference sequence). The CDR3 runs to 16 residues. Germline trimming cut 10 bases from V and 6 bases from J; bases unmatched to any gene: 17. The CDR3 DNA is TGTGCCACTGGAATTTCGCAGGGGGCGCGGGTTCAGCCCCAGCATTTT. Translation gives CATGISQGARVQPQHF.

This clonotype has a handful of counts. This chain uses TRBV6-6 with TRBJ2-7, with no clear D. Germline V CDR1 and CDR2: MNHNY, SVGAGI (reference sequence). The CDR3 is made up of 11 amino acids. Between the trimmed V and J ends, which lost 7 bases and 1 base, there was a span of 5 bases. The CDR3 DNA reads TGTGCCAGCAAGGAGTCCTACGAGCAGTACTTC. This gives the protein CASKESYEQYF.

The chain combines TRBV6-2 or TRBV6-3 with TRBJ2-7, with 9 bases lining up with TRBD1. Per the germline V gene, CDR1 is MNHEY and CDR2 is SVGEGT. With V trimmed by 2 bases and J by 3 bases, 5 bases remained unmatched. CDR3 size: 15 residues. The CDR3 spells CASSYATGGGYEQYF. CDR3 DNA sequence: TGTGCCAGCAGTTACGCCACAGGGGGCGGCTACGAGCAGTACTTC.

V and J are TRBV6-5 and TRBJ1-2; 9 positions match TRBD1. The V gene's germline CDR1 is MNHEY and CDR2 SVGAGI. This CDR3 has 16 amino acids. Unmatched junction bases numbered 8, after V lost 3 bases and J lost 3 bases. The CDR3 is CASSYTGGVGDYGYTF. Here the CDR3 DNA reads TGTGCCAGCAGTTATACAGGGGGCGTCGGGGACTATGGCTACACCTTC.

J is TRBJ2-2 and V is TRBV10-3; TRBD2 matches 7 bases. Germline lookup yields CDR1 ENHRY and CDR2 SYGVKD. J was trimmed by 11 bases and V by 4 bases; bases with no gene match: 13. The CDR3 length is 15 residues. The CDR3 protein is CAISVGLRNTCELFF. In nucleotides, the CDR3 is TGTGCCATCAGTGTGGGACTACGGAACACCTGTGAGCTGTTTTTT.

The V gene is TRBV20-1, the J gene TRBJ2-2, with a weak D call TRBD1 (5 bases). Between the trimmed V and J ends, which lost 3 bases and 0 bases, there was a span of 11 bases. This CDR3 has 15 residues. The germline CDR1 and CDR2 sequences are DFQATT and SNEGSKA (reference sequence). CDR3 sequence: CSARSRDANTGELFF. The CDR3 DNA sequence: TGCAGTGCTAGGAGCAGGGATGCGAACACCGGGGAGCTGTTTTTT.

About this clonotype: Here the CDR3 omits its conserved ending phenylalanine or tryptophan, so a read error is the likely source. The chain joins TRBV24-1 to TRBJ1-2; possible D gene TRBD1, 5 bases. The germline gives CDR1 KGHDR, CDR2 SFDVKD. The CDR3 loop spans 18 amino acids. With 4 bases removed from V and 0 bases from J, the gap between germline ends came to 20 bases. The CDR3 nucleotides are TGTGCCACCAGTGAGCCTCCGGGACGGTCGAGTGCTAACTATGGCTACACCTTA. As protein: CATSEPPGRSSANYGYTL.

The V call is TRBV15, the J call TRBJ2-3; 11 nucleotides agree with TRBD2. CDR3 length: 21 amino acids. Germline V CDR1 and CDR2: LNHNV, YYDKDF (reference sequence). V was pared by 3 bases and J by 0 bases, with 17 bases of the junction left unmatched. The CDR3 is CATSSSGGATSLARSTDTQYF. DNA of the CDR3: TGTGCCACCAGCAGTAGCGGGGGGGCAACCTCGCTGGCCAGAAGCACAGATACGCAGTATTTT.

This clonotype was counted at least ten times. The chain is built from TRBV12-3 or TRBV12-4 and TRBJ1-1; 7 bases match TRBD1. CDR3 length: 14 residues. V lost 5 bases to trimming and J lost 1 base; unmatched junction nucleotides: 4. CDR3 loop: CASSVRGANTEAFF. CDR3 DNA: TGTGCCAGCAGTGTCAGGGGGGCGAACACTGAAGCTTTCTTT.

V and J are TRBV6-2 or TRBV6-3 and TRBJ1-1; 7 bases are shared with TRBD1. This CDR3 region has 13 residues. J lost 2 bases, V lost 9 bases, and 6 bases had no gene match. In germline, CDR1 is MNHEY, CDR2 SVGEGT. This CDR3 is CASKYRGNTEAFF. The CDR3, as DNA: TGTGCCAGTAAATACAGGGGAAACACTGAAGCTTTCTTT.

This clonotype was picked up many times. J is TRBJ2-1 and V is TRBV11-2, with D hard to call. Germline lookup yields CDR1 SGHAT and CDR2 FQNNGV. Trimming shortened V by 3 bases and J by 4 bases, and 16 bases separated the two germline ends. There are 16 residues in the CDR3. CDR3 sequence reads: CASSFAGLPTYNEQFF. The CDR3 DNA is TGTGCCAGCAGCTTCGCCGGGCTACCCACATACAATGAGCAGTTCTTC.

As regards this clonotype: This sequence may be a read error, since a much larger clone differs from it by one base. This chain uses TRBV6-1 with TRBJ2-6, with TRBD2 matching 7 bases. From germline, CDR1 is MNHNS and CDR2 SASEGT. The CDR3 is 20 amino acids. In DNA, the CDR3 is TGTGCCAGCAGTGAAGCGGAACGAGCGGGACGCTTCTCTGGGTCCAACGTCCTGACTTTC. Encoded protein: CASSEAERAGRFSGSNVLTF.

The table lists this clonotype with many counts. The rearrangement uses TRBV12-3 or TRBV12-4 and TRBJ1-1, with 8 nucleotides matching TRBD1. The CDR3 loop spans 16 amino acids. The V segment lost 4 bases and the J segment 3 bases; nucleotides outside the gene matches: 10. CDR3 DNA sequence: TGTGCCAGCAGTTCAGGCACAGGGGGACCTGACACTGAAGCTTTCTTT. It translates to CASSSGTGGPDTEAFF.

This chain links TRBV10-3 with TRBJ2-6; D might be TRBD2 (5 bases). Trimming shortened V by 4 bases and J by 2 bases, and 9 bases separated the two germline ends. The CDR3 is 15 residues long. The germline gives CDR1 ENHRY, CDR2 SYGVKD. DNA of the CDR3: TGTGCCATCAGTGCCAATAGCGCTGGGGCCAACGTCCTGACTTTC. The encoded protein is CAISANSAGANVLTF.

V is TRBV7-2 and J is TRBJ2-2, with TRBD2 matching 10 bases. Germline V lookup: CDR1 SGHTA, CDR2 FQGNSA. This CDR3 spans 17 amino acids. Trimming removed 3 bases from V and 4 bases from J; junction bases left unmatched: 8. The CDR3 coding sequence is TGTGCCAGCAGCTTGAAGCGGGGGGGCCTGAGCACCGGGGAGCTGTTTTTT. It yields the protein CASSLKRGGLSTGELFF.